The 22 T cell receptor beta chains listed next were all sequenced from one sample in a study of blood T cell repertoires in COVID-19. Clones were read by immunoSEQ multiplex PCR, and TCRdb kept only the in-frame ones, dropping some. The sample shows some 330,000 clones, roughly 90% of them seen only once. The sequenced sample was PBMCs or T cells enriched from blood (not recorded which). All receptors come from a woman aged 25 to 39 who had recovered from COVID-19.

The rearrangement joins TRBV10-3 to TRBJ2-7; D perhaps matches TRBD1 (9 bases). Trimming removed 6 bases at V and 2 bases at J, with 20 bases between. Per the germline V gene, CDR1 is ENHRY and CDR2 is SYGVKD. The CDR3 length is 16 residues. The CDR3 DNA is TGTGCCATCAGCGGGGGGGCCGGGACAGGGACCTACGAGCAGTACTTC. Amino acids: CAISGGAGTGTYEQYF.

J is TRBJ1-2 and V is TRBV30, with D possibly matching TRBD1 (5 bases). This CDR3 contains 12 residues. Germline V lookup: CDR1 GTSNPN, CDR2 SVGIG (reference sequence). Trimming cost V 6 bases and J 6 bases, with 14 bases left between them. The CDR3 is CACLTGGDGYTF. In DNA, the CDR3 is TGTGCCTGCCTAACAGGCGGTGATGGCTACACCTTC.

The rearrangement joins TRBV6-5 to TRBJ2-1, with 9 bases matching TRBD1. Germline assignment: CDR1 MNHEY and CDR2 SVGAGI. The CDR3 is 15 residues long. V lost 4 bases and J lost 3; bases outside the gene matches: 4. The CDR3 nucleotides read TGTGCCAGCAGTTTGGGACAGGGACTCTACAATGAGCAGTTCTTC. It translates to CASSLGQGLYNEQFF.

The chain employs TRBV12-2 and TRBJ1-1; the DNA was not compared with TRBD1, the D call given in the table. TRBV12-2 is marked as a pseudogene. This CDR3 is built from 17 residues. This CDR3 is CASRLALQVVRNTEAFF. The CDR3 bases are TGTGCAAGTCGCTTAGCTTTACAGGTGGTCAGGAACACTGAAGCTTTCTTT.

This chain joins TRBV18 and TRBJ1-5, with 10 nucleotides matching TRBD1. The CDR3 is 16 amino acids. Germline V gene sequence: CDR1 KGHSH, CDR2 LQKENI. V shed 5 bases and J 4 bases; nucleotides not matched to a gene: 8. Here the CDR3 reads CASSSGTGVWNQPQHF. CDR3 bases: TGTGCCAGCTCATCCGGGACAGGGGTTTGGAATCAGCCCCAGCATTTT.

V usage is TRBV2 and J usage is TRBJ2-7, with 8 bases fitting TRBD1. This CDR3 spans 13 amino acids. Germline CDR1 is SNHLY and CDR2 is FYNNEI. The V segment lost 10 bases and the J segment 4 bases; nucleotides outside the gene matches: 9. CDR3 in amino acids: CAKGTGGGYEQYF. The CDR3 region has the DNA TGTGCCAAAGGGACAGGCGGAGGATACGAGCAGTACTTC. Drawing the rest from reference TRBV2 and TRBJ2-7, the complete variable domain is EPEVTQTPSHQVTQMGQEVILRCVPISNHLYFYWYRQILGQKVEFLVSFYNNEISEKSEIFDDQFSVERPDGSNFTLKIRSTKLEDSAMYFCAKGTGGGYEQYFGPGTRLTVT.

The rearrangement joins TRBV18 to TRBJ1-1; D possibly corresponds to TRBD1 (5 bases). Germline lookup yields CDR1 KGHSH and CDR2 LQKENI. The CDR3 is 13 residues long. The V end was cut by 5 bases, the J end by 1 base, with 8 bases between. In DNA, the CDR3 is TGTGCCAGCTCATCAACAGGGAACACTGAAGCTTTCTTT. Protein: CASSSTGNTEAFF.

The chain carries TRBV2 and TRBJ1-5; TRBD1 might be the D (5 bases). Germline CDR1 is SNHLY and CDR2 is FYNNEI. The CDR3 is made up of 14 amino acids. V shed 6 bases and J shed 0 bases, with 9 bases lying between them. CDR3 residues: CASRQEYSNQPQHF. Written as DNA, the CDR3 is TGTGCCAGCAGACAGGAGTATAGCAATCAGCCCCAGCATTTT.

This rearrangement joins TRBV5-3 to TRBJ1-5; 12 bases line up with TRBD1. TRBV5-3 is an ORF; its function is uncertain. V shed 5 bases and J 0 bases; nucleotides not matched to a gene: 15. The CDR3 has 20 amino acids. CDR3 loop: CARRTKTRDRGHSSNQPQHF. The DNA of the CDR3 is TGTGCCAGAAGGACAAAAACCCGGGACAGGGGGCATAGTAGCAATCAGCCCCAGCATTTT.

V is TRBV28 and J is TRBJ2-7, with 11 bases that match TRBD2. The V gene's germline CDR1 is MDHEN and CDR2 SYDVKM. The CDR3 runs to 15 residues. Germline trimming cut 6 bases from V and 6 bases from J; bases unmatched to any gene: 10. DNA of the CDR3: TGTGCCAGCAGCCAAACGGCTAGCGGGAGGACCGAGCAGTACTTC. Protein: CASSQTASGRTEQYF.

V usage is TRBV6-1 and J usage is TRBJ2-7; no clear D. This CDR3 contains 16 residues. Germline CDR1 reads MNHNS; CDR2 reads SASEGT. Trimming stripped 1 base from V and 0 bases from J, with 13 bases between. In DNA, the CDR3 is TGTGCCAGCAGTGAAGGTGGCGGCCATAGCTCCTACGAGCAGTACTTC. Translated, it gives CASSEGGGHSSYEQYF.

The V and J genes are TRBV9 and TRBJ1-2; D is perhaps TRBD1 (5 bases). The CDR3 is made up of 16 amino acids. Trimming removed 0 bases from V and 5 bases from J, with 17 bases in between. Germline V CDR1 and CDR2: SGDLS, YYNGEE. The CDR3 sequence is CASSVGGQGLSYGYTF. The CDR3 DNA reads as TGTGCCAGCAGCGTAGGAGGTCAGGGTTTATCATATGGCTACACCTTC.

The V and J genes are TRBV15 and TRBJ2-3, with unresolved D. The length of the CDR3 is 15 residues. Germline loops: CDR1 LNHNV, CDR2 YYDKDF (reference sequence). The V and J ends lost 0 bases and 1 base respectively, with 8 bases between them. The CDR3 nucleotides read TGTGCCACCAGCAGAGATCAGGTGGGCACAGATACGCAGTATTTT. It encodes CATSRDQVGTDTQYF.

This CDR3 reads CASSTPTALTGGDTEAFF. DNA for the CDR3: TGTGCCAGCAGCACGCCTACAGCCCTGACAGGGGGAGACACTGAAGCTTTCTTT. The chain carries TRBV21-1 and TRBJ1-1; the tabulated D call, TRBD1, remains unverified against the DNA. TRBV21-1 constitutes a pseudogene. The CDR3 length is 18 residues.

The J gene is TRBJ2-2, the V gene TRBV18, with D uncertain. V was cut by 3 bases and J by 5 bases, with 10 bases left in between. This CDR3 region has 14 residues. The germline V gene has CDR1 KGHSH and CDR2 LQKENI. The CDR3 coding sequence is TGTGCCAGCTCACCCCCCTCGAGGACCGGGGAGCTGTTTTTT. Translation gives CASSPPSRTGELFF.

CDR3 in amino acids: CASSLVENRAGNTIYF. The CDR3 DNA reads as TGTGCCAGCAGCTTAGTCGAGAATAGAGCTGGAAACACCATATATTTT. The rearrangement joins TRBV7-6 to TRBJ1-3; D remains unclear. The germline V gene encodes CDR1 SGHVS and CDR2 FNYEAQ. The CDR3 contains 16 residues. Deletions cut 1 base from V and 2 bases from J, with 12 bases between.

CDR3 amino acids: CASSLGGWDGYTF. In nucleotides, the CDR3 is TGTGCCAGCAGCTTAGGGGGCTGGGATGGCTACACCTTC. V and J are TRBV7-2 and TRBJ1-2; weak D call: TRBD1 (5 bases). The V gene lost 1 base and the J gene lost 6 bases, with 9 bases spanning the gap. CDR1 and CDR2 from the germline V gene are SGHTA and FQGNSA. The CDR3 loop spans 13 amino acids.

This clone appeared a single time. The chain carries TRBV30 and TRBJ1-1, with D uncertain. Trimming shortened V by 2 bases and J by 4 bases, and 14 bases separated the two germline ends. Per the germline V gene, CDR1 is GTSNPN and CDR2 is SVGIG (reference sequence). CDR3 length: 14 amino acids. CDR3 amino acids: CAWSRLSAFTEAFF. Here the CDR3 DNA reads TGTGCCTGGAGTAGGTTGAGCGCCTTCACTGAAGCTTTCTTT.

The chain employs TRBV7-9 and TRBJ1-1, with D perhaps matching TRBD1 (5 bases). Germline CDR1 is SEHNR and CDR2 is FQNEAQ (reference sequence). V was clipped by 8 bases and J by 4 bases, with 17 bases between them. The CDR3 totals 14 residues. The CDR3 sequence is CASRPQGGFTEAFF. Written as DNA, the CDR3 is TGTGCCAGCCGACCCCAGGGTGGGTTCACTGAAGCTTTCTTT.

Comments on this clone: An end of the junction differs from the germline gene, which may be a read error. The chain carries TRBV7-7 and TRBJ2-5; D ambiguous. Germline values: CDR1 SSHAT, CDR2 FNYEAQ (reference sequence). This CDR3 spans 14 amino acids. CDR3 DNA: TGTGCTAGCAGCTTAGGCAGTGGGCCGGAGACCCAGTACTTC. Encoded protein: CASSLGSGPETQYF.

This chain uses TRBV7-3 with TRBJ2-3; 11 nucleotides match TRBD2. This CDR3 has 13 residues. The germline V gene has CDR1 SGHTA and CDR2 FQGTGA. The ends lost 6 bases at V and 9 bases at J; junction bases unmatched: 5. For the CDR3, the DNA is TGTGCCAGCAGACTAGCGGGAGAGGGCACGCAGTATTTT. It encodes CASRLAGEGTQYF.

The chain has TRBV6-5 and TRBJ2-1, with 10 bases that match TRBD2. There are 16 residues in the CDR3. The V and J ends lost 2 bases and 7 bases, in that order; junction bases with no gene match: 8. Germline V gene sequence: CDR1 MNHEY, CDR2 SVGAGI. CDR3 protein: CASSYTSGGAGNEQFF. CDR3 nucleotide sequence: TGTGCCAGCAGTTACACCAGCGGGGGGGCCGGAAATGAGCAGTTCTTC.